This section outlines one TCR beta chain sequence together with its context. Antigen: not known. This CDR3 is 18 amino acids long. Unmatched junction bases numbered 11, after V lost 4 bases and J lost 4 bases. The germline V gene has CDR1 SGHRS and CDR2 YFSETQ. These data belong to a study of cytotoxic CD8 clonotypes in ibrutinib-treated CLL. Study-level results: Whereas clonality rose at ibrutinib response, it declined toward baseline at progression.

The method was immunoSEQ multiplex PCR; TCRdb's version includes in-frame clones alone and lacks a portion of them. Here the sample spans around 300,000 clones, around four fifths being singletons. The material sequenced was PBMCs, taken before ibrutinib treatment. This chain uses TRBV5-1 with TRBJ2-2, with TRBD2 matching 12 bases. This TCR was sampled from a human donor with chronic lymphocytic leukemia. The CDR3 region is CASSLRTSGTGGTGELFF. CDR3 DNA: TGCGCCAGCAGCCTAAGGACTAGCGGGACTGGCGGCACCGGGGAGCTGTTTTTT.